This passage covers 14 T cell receptor beta chains from one sample sequenced in a study of healthy donors' naive CD4 and CD8 T cells. Each TCR library used approximately 500 ng of total RNA and a linear amplification protocol. TCRdb called the reads again in MiXCR, with one record for every CDR3 protein. The sample carries approximately 180,000 distinct CDR3 sequences, about 70% recorded once. The sample consisted of naive CD4+ and CD8+ T cells sorted from blood, pooled from several donors. The source is a pool of human donors in good health; the sample pools cells from several healthy donors.

The chain uses TRBV19 and TRBJ1-5, with D possibly TRBD1 on 6 matching bases. Trimming cost V 6 bases and J 7 bases, with 22 bases left between them. The CDR3 is made up of 16 amino acids. The germline CDR1 and CDR2 sequences are LNHDA and SQIVND (reference sequence). The CDR3 DNA follows: TGTGCCAGTAGGCTGGGCGGACGGGGGGCAGGGCAGCCCCAGCATTTT. Its translation is CASRLGGRGAGQPQHF.

The V gene is TRBV13, the J gene TRBJ2-3, with D possibly TRBD2 on 5 matching bases. The CDR3 consists of 15 residues. Germline V gene sequence: CDR1 PRHDT, CDR2 FYEKMQ (reference sequence). The V end was cut by 0 bases, the J end by 8 bases, with 15 bases between. In DNA form, the CDR3 reads TGTGCCAGCAGCTTAGGTTCCGGGGTTGGAGGTACGCAGTATTTT. Residues: CASSLGSGVGGTQYF.

This clonotype was detected only a few times. The rearrangement joins TRBV29-1 to TRBJ1-1; D possibly corresponds to TRBD1 (5 bases). Germline V gives CDR1 SQVTM, CDR2 ANQGSEA. CDR3 length equals 12 residues. Trimming removed 4 bases from V and 5 bases from J, with 11 bases in between. CDR3 sequence reads: CSVARGGTEAFF. CDR3 sequence (DNA): TGCAGCGTTGCTAGGGGTGGTACTGAAGCTTTCTTT.

The chain links TRBV11-3 to TRBJ2-5; the D gene is possibly TRBD2 (5 bases). Per germline, CDR1 SGHNT and CDR2 YENEEA. This CDR3 region has 14 residues. Trimming pared 0 bases from V and 4 bases from J, leaving 9 bases between. CDR3 in DNA: TGTGCCAGCAGCTTAGAACTAGTCACAGAGACCCAGTACTTC. It specifies CASSLELVTETQYF.

This clonotype appeared a single time. The chain links TRBV6-5 to TRBJ1-1; no clear D gene. Germline V gene lookup returns CDR1 MNHEY and CDR2 SVGAGI. The CDR3 loop spans 13 amino acids. Between the trimmed V and J ends, which lost 2 bases and 0 bases, there was a span of 4 bases. The CDR3 DNA reads as TGTGCCAGCAGTTACGACGTGAACACTGAAGCTTTCTTT. Its translation is CASSYDVNTEAFF.

The V gene is TRBV6-5, the J gene TRBJ2-1; either TRBD1 or TRBD2 may supply D (5 bases each). Germline CDR1 and CDR2: MNHEY and SVGAGI. Trimming shortened V by 5 bases and J by 0 bases, and 14 bases separated the two germline ends. The CDR3 loop spans 16 amino acids. CDR3: CASSREGWSSYNEQFF. In nucleotides, the CDR3 is TGTGCCAGCAGTCGAGAGGGGTGGAGCTCCTACAATGAGCAGTTCTTC.

J is TRBJ1-1 and V is TRBV29-1; tentative D call: TRBD1 (6 bases). The V end was cut by 6 bases, the J end by 8 bases, with 22 bases between. In germline, CDR1 is SQVTM, CDR2 ANQGSEA. The CDR3 is 14 residues long. For the CDR3, the DNA is TGCAGCGTCGTCGGGATTTACAGGGAGTCCGAAGCTTTCTTT. Its protein product is CSVVGIYRESEAFF.

This clonotype was seen only once. V and J are TRBV5-1 and TRBJ1-5; D is unresolved. Germline V lookup: CDR1 SGHRS, CDR2 YFSETQ. V lost 0 bases and J lost 4, with 5 bases in between. The CDR3 covers 13 residues. The CDR3 bases are TGCGCCAGCAGCTTGGATGTAAATCAGCCCCAGCATTTT. Translated: CASSLDVNQPQHF. The full variable domain, rest sourced from reference TRBV5-1 and TRBJ1-5, is KAGVTQTPRYLIKTRGQQVTLSCSPISGHRSVSWYQQTPGQGLQFLFEYFSETQRNKGNFPGRFSGRQFSNSRSEMNVSTLELGDSALYLCASSLDVNQPQHFGDGTRLSIL.

V is TRBV27 and J is TRBJ2-1; D unclear. V lost 6 bases and J lost 4, with 13 bases in between. Germline-derived CDR1 and CDR2 are MNHEY and SMNVEV (reference sequence). CDR3 size: 14 residues. Here the CDR3 reads CASRGPFPYNEQFF. Written as DNA, the CDR3 is TGTGCCAGCAGGGGCCCTTTCCCGTACAATGAGCAGTTCTTC.

The chain links TRBV7-2 to TRBJ1-2; TRBD1 aligns across 10 bases. The CDR3 loop spans 19 amino acids. CDR1 and CDR2 from the germline V gene are SGHTA and FQGNSA. J was trimmed by 5 bases and V by 5 bases; bases with no gene match: 20. The CDR3 nucleotides read TGTGCCAGCAGCCCACTACCATCCCAGACAGGGGGCGCAGTGTATGGCTACACCTTC. Translating it yields CASSPLPSQTGGAVYGYTF.

This clonotype was seen a handful of times. The chain is built from TRBV6-5 and TRBJ1-1; no firm D call. The CDR3 runs to 12 residues. V was cut by 8 bases and J by 0 bases, with 7 bases left in between. The V gene's germline CDR1 is MNHEY and CDR2 SVGAGI. The chain's CDR3 is CASREVNTEAFF. CDR3 nucleotide sequence: TGTGCCAGCCGGGAGGTGAACACTGAAGCTTTCTTT.

This clonotype appeared a single time. This chain connects TRBV7-2 to TRBJ2-7, with TRBD1 identical over 8 bases. V gave up 5 bases and J gave up 0 bases; unmatched junction bases: 3. From germline, CDR1 is SGHTA and CDR2 FQGNSA. CDR3 length equals 14 residues. The CDR3 spells CASSRDRSSYEQYF. In DNA form, the CDR3 reads TGTGCCAGCAGCCGGGACAGGAGCTCCTACGAGCAGTACTTC.

The chain couples TRBV6-6 to TRBJ2-1, with TRBD2 matching over 8 bases. V shed 6 bases and J 3 bases; nucleotides not matched to a gene: 13. The length of the CDR3 is 17 residues. The V gene's germline CDR1 is MNHNY and CDR2 SVGAGI (reference sequence). CDR3 amino acids: CASSQEILAAVYNEQFF. The CDR3 nucleotides read TGTGCCAGCAGCCAAGAAATACTAGCGGCCGTCTACAATGAGCAGTTCTTC.

This clonotype was seen only a few times. The CDR3 coding sequence is TGTGCCAGCTCACGGGACAGACAAGAGACCCAGTACTTC. Translating gives CASSRDRQETQYF. V is TRBV18 and J is TRBJ2-5; 7 positions match TRBD1. From germline, CDR1 is KGHSH and CDR2 LQKENI. CDR3 length: 13 residues. V was clipped by 4 bases and J by 2 bases; unmatched bases: 1.